This T cell receptor beta chain appears in the sequencing data of a study of T cell repertoires in cytomegalovirus infection. As for the study in general: TCR beta signatures that were public indicated CMV infection and matching HLA type. Findings and limits, study-wide: In two of eight donors, the top clonotype was HLA-C-restricted CMV-specific. Accumulated public TCR beta family frequency recognized individuals carrying CMV together with the relevant HLA.

From germline, CDR1 is MNHEY and CDR2 SMNVEV (reference sequence). The CDR3 consists of 16 residues. Between the trimmed V and J ends, which lost 6 bases and 1 base, there was a span of 16 bases. On this clonotype itself: Its target is not known.

TCRdb re-called the reads through MiXCR, storing one row per CDR3 protein. In the table there are about 920,000 distinct CDR3 sequences, 31% of which are singletons. This TCR came from a human donor in good health (CMV status not recorded). Some clones in this sample may be carry-over from other donors' samples. The sample consisted of cultured CD8+ T cells from PBMCs, taken from culture after CMV antigen stimulation. The chain carries TRBV27 and TRBJ1-5, with unresolved D. The CDR3: CASSPLDGPSNQPQHF. The CDR3 nucleotides read TGTGCCAGCAGCCCCCTGGACGGACCAAGCAATCAGCCCCAGCATTTT.